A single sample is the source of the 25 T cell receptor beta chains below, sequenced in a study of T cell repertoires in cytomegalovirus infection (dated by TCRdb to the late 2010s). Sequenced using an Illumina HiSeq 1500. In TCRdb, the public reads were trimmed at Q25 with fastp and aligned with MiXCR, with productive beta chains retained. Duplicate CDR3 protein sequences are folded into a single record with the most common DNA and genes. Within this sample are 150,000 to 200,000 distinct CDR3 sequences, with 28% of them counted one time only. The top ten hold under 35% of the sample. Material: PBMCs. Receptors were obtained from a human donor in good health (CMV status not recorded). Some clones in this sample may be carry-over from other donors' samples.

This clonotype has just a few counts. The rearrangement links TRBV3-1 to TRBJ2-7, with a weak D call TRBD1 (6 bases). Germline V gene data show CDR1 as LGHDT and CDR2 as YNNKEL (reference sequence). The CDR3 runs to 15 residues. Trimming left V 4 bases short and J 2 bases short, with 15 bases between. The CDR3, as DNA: TGTGCCAGCAGCCCCGGGACAAGGATAACCTACGAGCAGTACTTC. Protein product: CASSPGTRITYEQYF.

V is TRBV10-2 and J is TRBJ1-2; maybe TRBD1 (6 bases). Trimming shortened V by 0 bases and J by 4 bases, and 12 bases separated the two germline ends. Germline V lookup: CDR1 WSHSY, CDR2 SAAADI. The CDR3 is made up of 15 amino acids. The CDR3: CASSESKAGVYGYTF. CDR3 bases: TGCGCCAGCAGTGAGTCGAAGGCAGGGGTCTATGGCTACACCTTC.

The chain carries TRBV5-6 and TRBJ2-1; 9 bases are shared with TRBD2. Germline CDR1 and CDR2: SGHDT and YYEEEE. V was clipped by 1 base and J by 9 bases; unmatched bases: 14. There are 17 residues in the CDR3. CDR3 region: CASSLFPFSGGSGEQFF. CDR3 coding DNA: TGTGCCAGCAGCTTGTTCCCCTTTAGCGGGGGATCTGGTGAGCAGTTCTTC.

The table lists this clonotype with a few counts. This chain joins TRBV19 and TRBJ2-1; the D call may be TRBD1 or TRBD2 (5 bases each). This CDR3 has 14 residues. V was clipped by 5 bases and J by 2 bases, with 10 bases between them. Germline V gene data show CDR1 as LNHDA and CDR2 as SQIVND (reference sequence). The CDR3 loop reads CASSLWGTYNEQFF. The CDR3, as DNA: TGTGCCAGTAGTCTGTGGGGGACCTACAATGAGCAGTTCTTC.

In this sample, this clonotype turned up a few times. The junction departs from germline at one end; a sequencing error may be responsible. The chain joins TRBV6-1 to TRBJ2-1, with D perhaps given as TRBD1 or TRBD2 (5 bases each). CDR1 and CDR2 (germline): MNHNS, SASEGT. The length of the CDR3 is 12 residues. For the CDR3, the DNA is TGTGCCAGCAGTGGAGACGTAGGGGACCCGATCTTC. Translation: CASSGDVGDPIF.

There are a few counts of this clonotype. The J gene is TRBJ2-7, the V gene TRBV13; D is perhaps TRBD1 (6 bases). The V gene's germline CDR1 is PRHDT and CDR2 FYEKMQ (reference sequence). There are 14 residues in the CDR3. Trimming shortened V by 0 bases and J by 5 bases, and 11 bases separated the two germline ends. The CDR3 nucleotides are TGTGCCAGCAGCTTAGGCCTGAGGGACAACGAGCAGTACTTC. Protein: CASSLGLRDNEQYF.

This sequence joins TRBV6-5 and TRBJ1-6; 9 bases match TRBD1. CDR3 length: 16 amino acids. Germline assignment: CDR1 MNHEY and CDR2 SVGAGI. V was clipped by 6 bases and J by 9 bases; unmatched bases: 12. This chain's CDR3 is CASSPLLTGGSSPLHF. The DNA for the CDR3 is TGTGCCAGCAGCCCCCTCCTGACAGGGGGAAGTTCACCCCTCCACTTT.

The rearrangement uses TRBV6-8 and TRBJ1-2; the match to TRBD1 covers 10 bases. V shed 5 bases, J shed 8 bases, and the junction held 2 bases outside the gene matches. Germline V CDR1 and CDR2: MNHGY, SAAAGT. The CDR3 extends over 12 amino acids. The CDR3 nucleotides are TGTGCCAGCAGTAAGACAGGGGGCGGCTACACCTTC. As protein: CASSKTGGGYTF.

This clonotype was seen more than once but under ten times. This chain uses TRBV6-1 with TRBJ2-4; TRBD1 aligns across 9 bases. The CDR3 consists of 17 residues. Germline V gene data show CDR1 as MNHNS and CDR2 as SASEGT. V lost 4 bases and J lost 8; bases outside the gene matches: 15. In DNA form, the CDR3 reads TGTGCCAGCAGTGCGTCGGTGGGACAGGGTGCGTGGGACATTCAGTACTTC. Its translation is CASSASVGQGAWDIQYF.

The CDR3 protein is CASSQGTLNIQYF. CDR3 DNA: TGTGCCAGCAGCCAAGGGACCCTGAACATTCAGTACTTC. The gene calls are TRBV5-6 and TRBJ2-4; D may correspond to TRBD1 or TRBD2 (5 bases each). The V gene's germline CDR1 is SGHDT and CDR2 YYEEEE. This CDR3 has 13 residues. V was shortened by 4 bases and J by 7 bases, with 12 bases between the two germline ends.

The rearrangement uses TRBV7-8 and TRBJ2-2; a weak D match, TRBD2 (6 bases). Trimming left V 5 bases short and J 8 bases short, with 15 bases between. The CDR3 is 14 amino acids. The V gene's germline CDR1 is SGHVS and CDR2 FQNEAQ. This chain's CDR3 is CASSIAGLSGELFF. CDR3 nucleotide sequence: TGTGCCAGCAGCATTGCGGGGCTGAGTGGGGAGCTGTTTTTT.

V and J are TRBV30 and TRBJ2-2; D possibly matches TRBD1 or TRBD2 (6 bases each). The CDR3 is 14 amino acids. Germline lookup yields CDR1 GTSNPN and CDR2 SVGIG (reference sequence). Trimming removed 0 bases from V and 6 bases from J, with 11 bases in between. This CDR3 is CAWSVLGGAGELFF. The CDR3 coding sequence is TGTGCCTGGAGTGTACTGGGGGGCGCCGGGGAGCTGTTTTTT.

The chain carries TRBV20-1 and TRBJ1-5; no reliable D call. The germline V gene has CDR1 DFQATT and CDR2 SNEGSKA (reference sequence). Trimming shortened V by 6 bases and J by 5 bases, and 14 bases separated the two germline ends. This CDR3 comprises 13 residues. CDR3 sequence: CSARVSRDQPQHF. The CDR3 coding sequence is TGCAGTGCCCGGGTATCGCGGGATCAGCCCCAGCATTTT.

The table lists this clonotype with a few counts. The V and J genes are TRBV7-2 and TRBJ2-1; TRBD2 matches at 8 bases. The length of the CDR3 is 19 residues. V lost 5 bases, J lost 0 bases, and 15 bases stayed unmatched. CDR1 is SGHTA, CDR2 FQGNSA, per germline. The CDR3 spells CASSVLGAGGPSSYNEQFF. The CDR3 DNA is TGTGCCAGCAGCGTCCTGGGGGCGGGGGGCCCCAGCTCCTACAATGAGCAGTTCTTC.

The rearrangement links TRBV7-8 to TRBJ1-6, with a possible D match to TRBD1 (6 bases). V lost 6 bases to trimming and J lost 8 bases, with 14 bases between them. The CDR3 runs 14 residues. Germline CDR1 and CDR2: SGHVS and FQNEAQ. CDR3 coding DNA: TGTGCCAGCAGGCTCTACAGGGATGATTCACCCCTCCACTTT. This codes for CASRLYRDDSPLHF.

CDR3 sequence: CASSWESGDTEAFF. DNA of the CDR3: TGTGCCAGCAGTTGGGAATCGGGGGACACTGAAGCTTTCTTT. V and J are TRBV12-3 or TRBV12-4 and TRBJ1-1, with D possibly matching TRBD1 (5 bases). Trimming removed 4 bases at V and 3 bases at J, with 12 bases between. The CDR3 runs to 14 residues.

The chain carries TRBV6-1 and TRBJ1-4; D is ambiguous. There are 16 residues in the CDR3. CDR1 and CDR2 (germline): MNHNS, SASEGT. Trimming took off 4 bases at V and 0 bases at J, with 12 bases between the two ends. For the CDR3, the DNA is TGTGCCAGCAGTGCCGTGAGACGGGCAACTAATGAAAAACTGTTTTTT. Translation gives CASSAVRRATNEKLFF.

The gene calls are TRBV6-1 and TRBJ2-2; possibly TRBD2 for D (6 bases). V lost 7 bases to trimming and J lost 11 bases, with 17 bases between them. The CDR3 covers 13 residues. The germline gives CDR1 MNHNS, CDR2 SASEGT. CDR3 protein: CASTGRGRGELFF. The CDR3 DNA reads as TGTGCCAGCACCGGGCGGGGCCGGGGAGAGCTGTTTTTT.

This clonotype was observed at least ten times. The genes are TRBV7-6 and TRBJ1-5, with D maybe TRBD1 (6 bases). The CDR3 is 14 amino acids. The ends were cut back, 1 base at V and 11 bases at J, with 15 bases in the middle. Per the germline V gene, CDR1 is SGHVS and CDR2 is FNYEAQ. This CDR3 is CASSLGGSDRSQHF. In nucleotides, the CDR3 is TGTGCCAGCAGCTTAGGTGGTAGCGACAGGTCCCAGCATTTT.

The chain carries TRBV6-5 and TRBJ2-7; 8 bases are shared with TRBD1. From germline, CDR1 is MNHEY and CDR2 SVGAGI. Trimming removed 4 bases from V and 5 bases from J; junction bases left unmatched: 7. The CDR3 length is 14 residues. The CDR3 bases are TGTGCCAGCAGTTTGGACAGGGTGAAGGACGAGCAGTACTTC. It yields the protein CASSLDRVKDEQYF.

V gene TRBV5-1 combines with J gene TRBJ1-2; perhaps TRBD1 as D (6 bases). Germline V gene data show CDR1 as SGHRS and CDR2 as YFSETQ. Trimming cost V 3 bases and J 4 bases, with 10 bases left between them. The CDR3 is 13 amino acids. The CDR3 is CASSWDKSYGYTF. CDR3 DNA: TGCGCCAGCAGCTGGGACAAAAGCTATGGCTACACCTTC.

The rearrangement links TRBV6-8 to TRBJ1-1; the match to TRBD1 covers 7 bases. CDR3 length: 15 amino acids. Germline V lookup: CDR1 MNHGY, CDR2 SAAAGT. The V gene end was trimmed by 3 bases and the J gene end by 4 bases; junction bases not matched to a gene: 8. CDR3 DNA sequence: TGTGCCAGCAGTTATCCAGGGGGTGAGGGCACTGAAGCTTTCTTT. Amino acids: CASSYPGGEGTEAFF.

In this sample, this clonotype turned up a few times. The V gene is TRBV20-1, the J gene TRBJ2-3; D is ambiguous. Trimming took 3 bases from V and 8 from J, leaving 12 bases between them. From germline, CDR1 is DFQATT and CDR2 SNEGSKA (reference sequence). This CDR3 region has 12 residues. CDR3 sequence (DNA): TGCAGTGCTAGCCGGTCCCCCCGTACGCAGTATTTT. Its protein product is CSASRSPRTQYF.

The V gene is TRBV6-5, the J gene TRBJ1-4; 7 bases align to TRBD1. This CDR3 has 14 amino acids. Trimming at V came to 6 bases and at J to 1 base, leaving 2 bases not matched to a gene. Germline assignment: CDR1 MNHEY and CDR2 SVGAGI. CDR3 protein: CASRRQGTNEKLFF. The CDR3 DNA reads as TGTGCCAGCAGACGACAGGGAACTAATGAAAAACTGTTTTTT.

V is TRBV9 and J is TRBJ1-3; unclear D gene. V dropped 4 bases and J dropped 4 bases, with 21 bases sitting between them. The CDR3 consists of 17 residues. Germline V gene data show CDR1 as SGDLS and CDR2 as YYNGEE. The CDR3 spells CASSPLDGVLLGNTIYF. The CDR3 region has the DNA TGTGCCAGCAGCCCCCTGGACGGCGTACTTTTAGGAAACACCATATATTTT.